Listed below are T cell receptor beta chains from one sample, sequenced in a study of blood T cell repertoires in COVID-19. Generated by immunoSEQ multiplex PCR, the TCRdb table keeps only in-frame clones and is missing some. The sample has 250,000 or so clones; 86% are singletons. Sequencing used peripheral blood. These receptors were collected from a woman in her twenties or thirties with active or convalescent COVID-19. Each CDR3 is given with its conserved first and last residue. The D gene is left open where the match is weak. Clone size is shown for a subset of rows, as once, few, many or a class of expanded clone.

TRBJ2-5,TRBV3-1/TRBV3-2,16,TRBD1,.,CASSQSSGTGEETQYF,TGTGCCAGCAGCCAATCGTCGGGGACAGGGGAGGAGACCCAGTACTTC
TRBJ1-4,TRBV19,15,.,.,CASSILDPGREKLFF,TGTGCCAGTAGTATTCTAGACCCCGGCCGGGAAAAACTGTTTTTT
TRBJ1-2,TRBV4-3,16,TRBD1,.,CASSQGQGPAPYGYTF,TGCGCCAGCAGCCAAGGACAGGGACCTGCCCCCTATGGCTACACCTTC
TRBJ1-6,TRBV18,16,.,.,CASSPSRQKNNSPLHF,TGTGCCAGCTCACCCTCCCGACAGAAGAATAATTCACCCCTCCACTTT
TRBJ1-3,TRBV7-9,15,TRBD1,.,CASSLGQSSGNTIYF,TGTGCCAGCAGCTTGGGACAGAGCTCTGGAAACACCATATATTTT
TRBJ2-1,TRBV29-1,12,TRBD2,.,CSVDSGGSEQFF,TGCAGCGTTGATAGCGGGGGAAGTGAGCAGTTCTTC
TRBJ1-1,TRBV5-1,14,.,once,CASSQQGGSTEAFF,TGCGCCAGCAGCCAACAGGGAGGGAGCACTGAAGCTTTCTTT
TRBJ1-2,TRBV5-6,14,.,.,CASRLTDPNYGYTF,TGTGCCAGCAGGTTGACAGATCCTAACTATGGCTACACCTTC
TRBJ1-4,TRBV14,16,.,.,CASSQEAGRLAEKLFF,TGTGCCAGCAGCCAAGAGGCAGGGAGGCTTGCCGAAAAACTGTTTTTT
TRBJ2-1,TRBV6-5,12,.,.,CASNGGFNEQFF,TGTGCCAGCAATGGGGGGTTCAATGAGCAGTTCTTC
TRBJ2-1,TRBV2,14,.,.,CASAIEAGANEQFF,TGTGCCAGCGCTATAGAGGCGGGGGCGAATGAGCAGTTCTTC
TRBJ2-1,TRBV4-1,16,TRBD2,few,CASSQVLLAGGNEQFF,TGCGCCAGCAGCCAAGTGCTGCTAGCGGGGGGCAATGAGCAGTTCTTC
TRBJ2-1,TRBV11-1,13,.,.,CASSLFNYNEQFF,TGTGCCAGCAGCTTGTTTAACTACAATGAGCAGTTCTTC
TRBJ1-5,TRBV6-2/TRBV6-3,14,.,once,CASTPGGRNQPQHF,TGTGCCAGCACCCCAGGCGGTCGCAATCAGCCCCAGCATTTT
TRBJ2-3,TRBV29-1,14,TRBD2,.,CSGRASGGQDTQYF,TGCAGCGGGCGGGCTAGCGGGGGGCAAGATACGCAGTATTTT
TRBJ1-1,TRBV9,15,.,.,CASSVAGVMNTEAFF,TGTGCCAGCAGCGTAGCCGGGGTAATGAACACTGAAGCTTTCTTT
TRBJ1-1,TRBV30,11,.,.,CAWSDAGKAFF,TGTGCCTGGAGCGACGCAGGGAAGGCTTTCTTT
TRBJ1-6,TRBV19,13,.,.,CASSPRLLLALHF,TGTGCCAGTAGTCCACGCCTACTTTTGGCCCTCCACTTT
TRBJ1-3,TRBV19,16,TRBD1,.,CATRLQGASSGNTIYF,TGTGCCACCCGACTACAGGGGGCCTCCTCTGGAAACACCATATATTTT
TRBJ1-1,TRBV19,12,.,.,CASRFRDSEAFF,TGTGCCAGTAGATTTCGCGACAGCGAAGCTTTCTTT
TRBJ2-7,TRBV2,17,TRBD2,once,CASSEPTRGGLSYEQYF,TGTGCCAGCAGTGAACCGACCCGGGGAGGGCTTTCCTACGAGCAGTACTTC
TRBJ1-6,TRBV10-3,13,.,.,CAIMGQDGSPLHF,TGTGCCATCATGGGGCAGGATGGTTCACCCCTCCACTTT
TRBJ1-2,TRBV30,14,TRBD1,.,CAWSAGGGGYGYTF,TGTGCCTGGAGTGCAGGGGGCGGTGGCTATGGCTACACCTTC
TRBJ2-1,TRBV5-4,16,TRBD1,once,CASSFRPPGQDNEQFF,TGTGCCAGCAGCTTCCGACCACCGGGACAGGACAATGAGCAGTTCTTC
TRBJ1-2,TRBV5-6,15,.,.,CASSLLFGGNYGYTF,TGTGCCAGCAGCTTGCTTTTTGGGGGGAACTATGGCTACACCTTC
TRBJ2-3,TRBV3-1/TRBV3-2,14,.,.,CASSPRPSTDTQYF,TGTGCCAGCAGCCCTAGACCCAGCACAGATACGCAGTATTTT
TRBJ1-3,TRBV7-9,15,.,few,CASSLGQSSGNTIYF,TGTGCCAGCAGCTTAGGACAGAGCTCTGGAAACACCATATATTTT
TRBJ1-1,TRBV29-1,13,.,.,CSGGGSRNTEAFF,TGCAGCGGAGGAGGGAGTCGGAACACTGAAGCTTTCTTT
TRBJ1-5,TRBV29-1,14,TRBD1,.,CSVVWDSPDQPQHF,TGCAGCGTTGTATGGGACAGCCCAGATCAGCCCCAGCATTTT
TRBJ2-1,TRBV28,16,.,.,CASSPLQVGGGGEQFF,TGTGCCAGCAGCCCCCTTCAGGTGGGGGGAGGAGGTGAGCAGTTCTTC
TRBJ2-5,TRBV5-1,17,.,few,CASSLAMTAIGQETQYF,TGCGCCAGCAGCTTGGCCATGACAGCCATCGGGCAAGAGACCCAGTACTTC
TRBJ2-2,TRBV11-3,15,TRBD1,.,CASSLVRGQTGELFF,TGTGCCAGCAGCTTAGTGAGGGGGCAGACCGGGGAGCTGTTTTTT
TRBJ2-2,TRBV30,13,.,.,CAWSSEVTGELFF,TGTGCCTGGAGTAGCGAGGTAACCGGGGAGCTGTTTTTT
TRBJ2-1,TRBV5-4,15,.,.,CASSLVGGLYNEQFF,TGTGCCAGCAGCTTGGTTGGCGGGCTCTACAATGAGCAGTTCTTC
TRBJ1-1,TRBV7-2,13,.,.,CASSSPSNTEAFF,TGTGCCAGCAGCTCCCCGAGTAACACTGAAGCTTTCTTT
TRBJ1-2,TRBV3-1/TRBV3-2,16,TRBD1,.,CASSPQQGMGNYGYTF,TGTGCCAGCAGCCCTCAACAGGGGATGGGCAACTATGGCTACACCTTC
TRBJ1-5,TRBV19,15,TRBD1,.,CASSLRQGASQPQHF,TGTGCCAGTAGTCTCAGACAGGGGGCCAGTCAGCCCCAGCATTTT
TRBJ1-5,TRBV6-2/TRBV6-3,15,.,.,CASSIQGTGGRPQHF,TGTGCCAGCAGTATACAGGGTACGGGGGGGAGGCCCCAGCATTTT
TRBJ1-1,TRBV27,14,.,once,CASSEKGVQGEAFF,TGTGCCAGCAGCGAGAAGGGGGTACAGGGTGAAGCTTTCTTT
TRBJ1-6,TRBV5-4,15,.,.,CASSPGGSYNSPLHF,TGTGCCAGCAGCCCCGGGGGCTCCTATAATTCACCCCTCCACTTT
TRBJ1-2,TRBV28,11,.,.,CASTGAYGYTF,TGTGCCAGCACAGGGGCTTATGGCTACACCTTC
TRBJ2-5,TRBV5-1,17,TRBD2,.,CASSSAPSSGSRETQYF,TGCGCCAGCAGTTCGGCCCCCTCTAGCGGGTCGAGGGAGACCCAGTACTTC
TRBJ1-5,TRBV2,13,.,many,CASSVWANQPQHF,TGTGCCAGCAGTGTGTGGGCTAATCAGCCCCAGCATTTT
TRBJ2-2,TRBV3-1/TRBV3-2,16,TRBD2,.,CASSQGPGGTTGELFF,TGTGCCAGCAGCCAAGGCCCCGGGGGGACCACCGGGGAGCTGTTTTTT
TRBJ2-1,TRBV2,10,.,.,CASLYNEQFF,TGTGCCAGTCTATACAATGAGCAGTTCTTC
TRBJ1-2,TRBV28,14,TRBD1,.,CASRTDRGYYGYTF,TGTGCCAGCAGAACCGACAGGGGATACTATGGCTACACCTTC
TRBJ1-3,TRBV5-6,12,TRBD1,once,CASSQGENTIYF,TGTGCCAGCAGTCAGGGGGAAAACACCATATATTTT
TRBJ2-1,TRBV7-2,18,TRBD2,.,CASSIRSGGLGVVNEQFF,TGTGCCAGCAGCATACGTAGCGGGGGCTTAGGGGTGGTCAATGAGCAGTTCTTC
TRBJ2-6,TRBV6-5,14,TRBD1,few,CASRKQGGGNVLTF,TGTGCCAGCAGAAAACAGGGGGGAGGCAACGTCCTGACTTTC
TRBJ2-1,TRBV19,13,.,.,CASSITGINEQFF,TGTGCCAGTAGTATTACAGGAATCAATGAGCAGTTCTTC
TRBJ1-2,TRBV18,12,.,.,CASSESEDGYTF,TGTGCCAGCTCTGAGTCCGAAGATGGCTACACCTTC
TRBJ1-1,TRBV5-4,14,.,.,CASRGRAENTEAFF,TGTGCCAGCAGGGGCAGGGCGGAGAACACTGAAGCTTTCTTT